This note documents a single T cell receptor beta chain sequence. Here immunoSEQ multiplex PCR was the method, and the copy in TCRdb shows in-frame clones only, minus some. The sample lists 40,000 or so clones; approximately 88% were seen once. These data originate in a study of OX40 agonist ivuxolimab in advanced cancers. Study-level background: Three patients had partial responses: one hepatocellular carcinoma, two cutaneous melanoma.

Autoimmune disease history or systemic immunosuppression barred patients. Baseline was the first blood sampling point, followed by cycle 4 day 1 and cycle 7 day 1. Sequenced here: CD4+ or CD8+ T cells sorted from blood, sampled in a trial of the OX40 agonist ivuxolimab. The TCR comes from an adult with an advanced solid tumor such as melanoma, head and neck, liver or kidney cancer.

In DNA, the CDR3 is TGTGCCAGTAGTACCCCGGGCTGGGACTTGGTTGAAAAACTGTTTTTT. Translating it yields CASSTPGWDLVEKLFF. The chain links TRBV19 to TRBJ1-4, with a tentative D call TRBD1 (5 bases). CDR3 length: 16 residues. V was pared by 4 bases and J by 7 bases, with 19 bases between. CDR1 and CDR2 from the germline V gene are LNHDA and SQIVND (reference sequence).